This T cell receptor (beta chain) is drawn from a study of spatial heterogeneity in lung cancer. Study-level information: Detection of beta-chain sequences consistently exceeded that of alpha-chain sequences.

Every individual TCR cDNA molecule carried its own unique molecular identifier, which allowed correction of PCR and sequencing errors. TCRdb reanalysed the 5' RACE reads using MiXCR and keeps one entry per CDR3 protein. Of about 50,000 distinct CDR3 sequences listed, approximately 7.6% were seen once; the top ten hold more than 10%. The ends were cut back, 1 base at V and 7 bases at J, with 10 bases in the middle. There are 13 residues in the CDR3. In germline, CDR1 is SGHVS, CDR2 FNYEAQ. This clonotype occurred many times. Documented time point: sample taken at primary tumor resection. The authors sequenced whole RNA from tumor, nontumor lung or frozen PBMC without sorting. Samples were obtained from approximately 76 donors, all untreated early-stage non-small cell lung cancer patients.

The specimen comprised PBMCs, sampled at surgery. The rearrangement links TRBV7-6 to TRBJ2-5; D gene ambiguous. This TCR came from a female donor with early-stage non-small cell lung cancer. The chain's CDR3 is CASSLELLGTQYF. The CDR3 DNA sequence: TGTGCCAGCAGCTTAGAGCTTTTAGGGACCCAGTACTTC.